This T cell receptor (beta chain) was documented in a study of naive and memory T cell subsets. General study findings and limits: The RNA method is potentially sensitive to activation and differentiation changes.

Germline V gene data show CDR1 as SGHVS and CDR2 as FQNEAQ. The CDR3 extends over 14 amino acids. Trimming cost V 1 base and J 5 bases, with 11 bases left between them. A UMI-containing oligonucleotide was joined by 3' ligation to the TCR cDNA template. Whole blood, about 2.5 ml, came from adult healthy volunteers. This clonotype occurred many times. Its target is unknown. Ligated cDNA underwent four rounds of PCR with nested alpha and beta constant region primers and SP2. TCRdb itself ran the 5' RACE reads through MiXCR, one entry per CDR3 protein. The data hold 55,000 to 65,000 distinct CDR3 sequences, with approximately 8% observed a single time.

The V call is TRBV7-8, the J call TRBJ1-1; tentatively, D is TRBD1 (6 bases). This sequence originates from a female donor in good health. This CDR3 is CASSLGGQGTEAFF. CDR3 DNA: TGTGCCAGCAGCTTAGGGGGGCAAGGAACTGAAGCTTTCTTT.